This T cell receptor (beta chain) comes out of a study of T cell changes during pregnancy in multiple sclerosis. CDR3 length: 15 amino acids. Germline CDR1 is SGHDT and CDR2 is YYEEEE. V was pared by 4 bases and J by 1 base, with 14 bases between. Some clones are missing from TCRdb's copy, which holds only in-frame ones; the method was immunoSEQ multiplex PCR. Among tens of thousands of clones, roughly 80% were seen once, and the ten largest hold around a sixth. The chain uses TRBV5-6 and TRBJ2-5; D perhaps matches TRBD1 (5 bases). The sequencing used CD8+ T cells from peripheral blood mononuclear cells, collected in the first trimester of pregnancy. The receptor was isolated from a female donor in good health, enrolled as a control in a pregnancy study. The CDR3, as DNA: TGTGCCAGCAGCCAAAACCTACAGGCCCAAGAGACCCAGTACTTC. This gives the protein CASSQNLQAQETQYF.